Listed below are T cell receptor beta chains from one sample, sequenced in a study of T cell responses to AZD1222 COVID-19 vaccine. The table came from immunoSEQ multiplex PCR; TCRdb's copy has only in-frame clones and leaves some out. The table has approximately 140,000 clones, 88% seen once; the top ten hold about 15%. Sequenced here: peripheral blood, sampled on day 0 of AZD1222 vaccination. All receptors derive from an adult in good health. The CDR3 runs from the conserved cysteine through the conserved F or W. A D gene is named only where the DNA matches it firmly. Where a row states a size, it is once, few, many or the class of an expanded clone; other rows omit it.

J: TRBJ1-2; D: -; V: TRBV6-5; size: once; CDR3: CASISAGYGYTF; DNA: TGTGCCAGCATCTCCGCGGGCTATGGCTACACCTTC
J: TRBJ2-7; D: -; V: TRBV6-6; size: -; CDR3: CASSTRQERYEQYF; DNA: TGTGCCAGCAGTACCCGACAGGAACGCTACGAGCAGTACTTC
J: TRBJ1-1; D: -; V: TRBV6-5; size: -; CDR3: CASMDPGMNTEAFF; DNA: TGTGCCAGCATGGACCCGGGAATGAACACTGAAGCTTTCTTT
J: TRBJ1-2; D: -; V: TRBV5-4; size: -; CDR3: CASSLVGREDGYTF; DNA: TGTGCCAGCAGCTTGGTTGGCAGGGAAGATGGCTACACCTTC
J: TRBJ2-5; D: -; V: TRBV7-9; size: -; CDR3: CASSFLGGTQYF; DNA: TGTGCCAGCAGCTTTCTCGGAGGGACCCAGTACTTC
J: TRBJ2-1; D: -; V: TRBV19; size: -; CDR3: CASTYSRGAAYNEQFF; DNA: TGTGCCAGTACATATAGTAGGGGGGCGGCCTACAATGAGCAGTTCTTC
J: TRBJ2-2; D: -; V: TRBV7-2; size: -; CDR3: CASSLVRRQGGPGELFF; DNA: TGTGCCAGCAGCTTAGTAAGGCGGCAGGGAGGTCCCGGGGAGCTGTTTTTT
J: TRBJ1-3; D: -; V: TRBV6-5; size: -; CDR3: CASSQVSGNTIYF; DNA: TGTGCCAGCAGTCAGGTCTCTGGAAACACCATATATTTT
J: TRBJ1-5; D: -; V: TRBV29-1; size: -; CDR3: CSVQDGSNQPQHF; DNA: TGCAGCGTCCAGGACGGTAGCAATCAGCCCCAGCATTTT
J: TRBJ1-1; D: TRBD1; V: TRBV6-5; size: -; CDR3: CASRGTGGGNTEAFF; DNA: TGTGCCAGCAGAGGGACAGGGGGCGGCAACACTGAAGCTTTCTTT
J: TRBJ1-1; D: TRBD1; V: TRBV6-1; size: -; CDR3: CASRPDRRIEAFF; DNA: TGTGCCAGCAGACCGGACAGGCGCATTGAAGCTTTCTTT
J: TRBJ1-5; D: TRBD1; V: TRBV5-6; size: -; CDR3: CASRRQGARQPQHF; DNA: TGTGCCAGCAGAAGACAGGGGGCGAGGCAGCCCCAGCATTTT
J: TRBJ1-2; D: -; V: TRBV9; size: few; CDR3: CASSALGQSNYGYTF; DNA: TGTGCCAGCAGCGCACTAGGACAGAGTAACTATGGCTACACCTTC
J: TRBJ2-7; D: -; V: TRBV11-3; size: -; CDR3: CASSLTPSREQYF; DNA: TGTGCCAGCAGCTTAACCCCTAGTAGGGAGCAGTACTTC
J: TRBJ2-7; D: -; V: TRBV18; size: -; CDR3: CASSRAAPPGHEQYF; DNA: TGTGCCAGCTCCCGGGCTGCTCCTCCGGGCCACGAGCAGTACTTC
J: TRBJ2-7; D: -; V: TRBV6-5; size: -; CDR3: CASSYGGLDYEQYF; DNA: TGTGCCAGCAGTTACGGGGGTTTGGACTACGAGCAGTACTTC